Given below is one T cell receptor (beta chain) in context. The data stem from a study of T cells in Graves' hyperthyroidism and ophthalmopathy. Graves' hyperthyroidism qualified as stable when ophthalmopathy did not progress within 18 months. The junction had 9 bases not matched to a gene; V was cut back by 1 base and J by 3 bases. This CDR3 has 16 residues. Germline assignment: CDR1 WNHNN and CDR2 SYGVQD (reference sequence). Amplification yielded TCR beta CDR3 regions, with RNA transcripts as the source. HTBI primers were employed in a first-round RT-PCR of the TCR CDR3. In TCRdb, the multiplex PCR reads were re-called with MiXCR into one record per CDR3 protein. The table has nearly 750,000 distinct CDR3 sequences, 35% seen once.

Input material: blood. The genes are TRBV10-1 and TRBJ2-7; 7 bases fit TRBD1. The receptor's source is a woman between 40 and 55 years old with Graves' hyperthyroidism. The CDR3 DNA follows: TGCGCCAGCAGTGAGTATTCGACAGGGACCGGCTACGAGCAGTACTTC. It translates to CASSEYSTGTGYEQYF.